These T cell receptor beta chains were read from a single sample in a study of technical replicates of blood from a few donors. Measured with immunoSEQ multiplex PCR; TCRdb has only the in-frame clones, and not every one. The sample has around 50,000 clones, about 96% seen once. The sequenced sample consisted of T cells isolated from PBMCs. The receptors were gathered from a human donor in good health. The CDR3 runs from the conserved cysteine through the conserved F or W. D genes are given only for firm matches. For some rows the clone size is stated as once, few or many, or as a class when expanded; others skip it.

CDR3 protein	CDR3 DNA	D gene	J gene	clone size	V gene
CASSVDSGSYNEQFF	TGTGCCAGCAGCGTAGACTCAGGATCCTACAATGAGCAGTTCTTC	-	TRBJ2-1	once	TRBV9
CASSPSSGLHSYNEQFF	TGTGCTAGCAGCCCCAGTAGCGGGCTTCACTCCTACAATGAGCAGTTCTTC	TRBD2	TRBJ2-1	-	TRBV7-7
CASSAGYITLNNEQFF	TGCGCCAGCAGCGCAGGGTACATAACCCTTAACAATGAGCAGTTCTTC	-	TRBJ2-1	-	TRBV4-1
CASLEPGGKTGELFF	TGTGCCAGCCTTGAGCCGGGAGGGAAGACCGGGGAGCTGTTTTTT	TRBD2	TRBJ2-2	-	TRBV6-1
CSVVGGNTEAFF	TGCAGCGTTGTAGGGGGCAACACTGAAGCTTTCTTT	TRBD1	TRBJ1-1	-	TRBV29-1
CASSERQGGTDTQYF	TGTGCCAGCAGTGAAAGGCAGGGAGGGACAGATACGCAGTATTTT	TRBD2	TRBJ2-3	-	TRBV6-1
CASSFHDSYNEQFF	TGTGCCAGCAGTTTCCATGACAGTTACAATGAGCAGTTCTTC	-	TRBJ2-1	-	TRBV6-5
CASSQDGRMYGYTF	TGCGCCAGCAGCCAAGATGGCAGAATGTATGGCTACACCTTC	-	TRBJ1-2	-	TRBV4-1
CASSFSGTSGYNEQFF	TGTGCCAGCAGCTTCTCCGGGACTAGCGGGTACAATGAGCAGTTCTTC	TRBD2	TRBJ2-1	-	TRBV7-2
CASSFPNPGWDTDTQYF	TGTGCCAGTAGTTTTCCTAACCCGGGATGGGACACAGATACGCAGTATTTT	-	TRBJ2-3	-	TRBV19
CASSSLGTAMSEKLFF	TGTGCCAGCAGCTCCTTAGGGACAGCTATGAGCGAAAAACTGTTTTTT	TRBD1	TRBJ1-4	-	TRBV28
CASSSGQNHNQHF	TGTGCCAGCAGTAGTGGACAGAACCATAACCAGCATTTT	-	TRBJ1-5	-	TRBV28
CASSRGQGGEKLFF	TGTGCCAGTAGTCGAGGACAGGGTGGAGAAAAACTGTTTTTT	TRBD1	TRBJ1-4	-	TRBV19
CASSPGGANVLTF	TGCGCCAGCAGTCCAGGTGGGGCCAACGTCCTGACTTTC	-	TRBJ2-6	once	TRBV4-1
CASSTWTSGSYEQYF	TGTGCCAGTAGCACTTGGACTAGCGGGTCCTACGAGCAGTACTTC	TRBD2	TRBJ2-7	-	TRBV19